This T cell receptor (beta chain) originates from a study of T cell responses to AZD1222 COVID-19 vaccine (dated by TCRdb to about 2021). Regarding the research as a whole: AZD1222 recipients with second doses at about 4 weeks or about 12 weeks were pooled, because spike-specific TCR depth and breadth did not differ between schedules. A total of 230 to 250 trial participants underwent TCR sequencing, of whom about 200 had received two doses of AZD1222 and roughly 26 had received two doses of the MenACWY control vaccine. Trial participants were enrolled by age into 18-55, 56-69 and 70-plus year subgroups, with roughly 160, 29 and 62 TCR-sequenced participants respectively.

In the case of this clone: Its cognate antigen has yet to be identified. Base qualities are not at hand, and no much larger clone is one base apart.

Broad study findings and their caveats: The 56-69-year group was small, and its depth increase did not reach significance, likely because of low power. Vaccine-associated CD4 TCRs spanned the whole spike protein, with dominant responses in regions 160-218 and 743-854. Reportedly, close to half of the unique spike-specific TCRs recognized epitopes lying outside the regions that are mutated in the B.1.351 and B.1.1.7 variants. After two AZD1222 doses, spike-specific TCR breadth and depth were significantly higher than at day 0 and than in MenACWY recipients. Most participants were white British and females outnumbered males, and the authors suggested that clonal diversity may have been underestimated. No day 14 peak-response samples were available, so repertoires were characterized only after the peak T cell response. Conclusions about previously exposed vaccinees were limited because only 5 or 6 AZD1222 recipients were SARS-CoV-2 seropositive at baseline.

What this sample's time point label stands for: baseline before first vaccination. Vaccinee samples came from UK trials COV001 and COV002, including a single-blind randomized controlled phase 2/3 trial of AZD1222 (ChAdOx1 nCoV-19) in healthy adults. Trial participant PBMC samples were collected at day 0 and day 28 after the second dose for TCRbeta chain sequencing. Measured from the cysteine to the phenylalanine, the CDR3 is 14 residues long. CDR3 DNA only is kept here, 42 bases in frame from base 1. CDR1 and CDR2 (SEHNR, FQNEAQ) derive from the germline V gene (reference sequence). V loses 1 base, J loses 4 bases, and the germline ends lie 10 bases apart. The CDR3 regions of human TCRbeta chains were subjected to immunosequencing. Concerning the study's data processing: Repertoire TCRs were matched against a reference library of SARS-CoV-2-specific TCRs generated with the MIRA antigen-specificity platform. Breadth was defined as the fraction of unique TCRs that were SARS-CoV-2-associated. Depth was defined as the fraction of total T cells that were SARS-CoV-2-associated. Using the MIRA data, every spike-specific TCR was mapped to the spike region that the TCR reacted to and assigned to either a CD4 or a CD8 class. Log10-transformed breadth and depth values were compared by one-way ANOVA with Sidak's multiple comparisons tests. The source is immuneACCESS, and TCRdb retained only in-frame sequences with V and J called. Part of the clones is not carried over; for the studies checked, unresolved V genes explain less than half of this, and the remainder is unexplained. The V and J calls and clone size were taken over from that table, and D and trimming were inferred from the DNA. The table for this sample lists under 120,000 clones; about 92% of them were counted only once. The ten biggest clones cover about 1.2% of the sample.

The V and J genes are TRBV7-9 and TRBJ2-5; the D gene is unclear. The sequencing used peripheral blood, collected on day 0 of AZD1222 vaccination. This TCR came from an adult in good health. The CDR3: CASSLGAEIETQYF. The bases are TGTGCCAGCAGCTTAGGTGCGGAGATAGAGACCCAGTACTTC.